This TCR beta chain derives from a study of Ad26.COV2.S vaccination and SARS-CoV-2 variants. Clones were sequenced by immunoSEQ multiplex PCR, and TCRdb holds only the in-frame ones, with some missing. The sample holds some 460,000 clones; approximately 90% are singletons and the top ten take 1.5% to 2%. The CDR3 loop spans 14 amino acids. The germline V gene has CDR1 MDHEN and CDR2 SYDVKM. V was pared by 6 bases and J by 4 bases, with 7 bases of the junction left unmatched. Sample treatment: around 19 received Ad26.COV2.S at low or high dose, single or two shots; five or six received placebo; per-sample allocation not given. Day 63 after the first injection of vaccine or placebo was the sampling time. This vaccine is an Ad26 vector that expresses the Wuhan-strain SARS-CoV-2 spike.

This clonotype was obtained from a person between 18 and 60 years old who received the Ad26.COV2.S COVID-19 vaccine or a placebo. V and J are TRBV28 and TRBJ1-2; 8 nucleotides match TRBD1. The material sequenced was peripheral blood, taken in a trial of Ad26.COV2.S vaccine versus placebo. CDR3 in DNA: TGTGCCAGCAGCCCGGACAGGGCCTCCTATGGCTACACCTTC. Its translation is CASSPDRASYGYTF.